A single sample is the source of the 24 T cell receptor beta chains below, sequenced in a study of T cells in Graves' hyperthyroidism and ophthalmopathy. RNA transcripts yielded amplified TCR beta CDR3 regions. HTBI primers were employed in a first-round RT-PCR of the TCR CDR3. TCRdb reanalysed the multiplex PCR reads using MiXCR and keeps one entry per CDR3 protein. The table records about 420,000 distinct CDR3 sequences, around a sixth of them present only once. The sample consisted of blood. The receptors here all came from a woman aged 18-35 years with Graves' hyperthyroidism.

This clonotype was counted at least ten times. The V and J genes are TRBV20-1 and TRBJ2-7; 15 bases fit TRBD2. Trimming at V came to 6 bases and at J to 7 bases, leaving 10 bases not matched to a gene. Germline CDR1 is DFQATT and CDR2 is SNEGSKA (reference sequence). The CDR3 covers 15 residues. CDR3 sequence reads: CSAGPGLAGGGEQYF. The CDR3 nucleotides read TGCAGTGCAGGACCCGGACTAGCGGGGGGGGGTGAGCAGTACTTC.

The rearrangement uses TRBV4-1 and TRBJ1-5; no clear D. Germline V gives CDR1 MGHRA, CDR2 YSYEKL. CDR3 length: 16 amino acids. V lost 1 base and J 0 bases, leaving 10 bases between the germline ends. CDR3 in amino acids: CASSQGSDYSNQPQHF. CDR3 nucleotide sequence: TGCGCCAGCAGCCAAGGGTCAGATTATAGCAATCAGCCCCAGCATTTT.

This clonotype showed up many times. The chain joins TRBV12-3 or TRBV12-4 to TRBJ1-4; the D is unclear. The CDR3 consists of 13 residues. V was cut by 3 bases and J by 8 bases, with 10 bases left in between. In nucleotides, the CDR3 is TGTGCCAGCAGTTTCGCCCATCCGGAAAAACTGTTTTTT. Its translation: CASSFAHPEKLFF.

This clonotype was picked up many times. The V and J genes are TRBV11-3 and TRBJ2-3, with 9 bases lining up with TRBD2. In germline, CDR1 is SGHNT, CDR2 YENEEA. V lost 3 bases to trimming and J lost 5 bases; unmatched junction nucleotides: 9. The length of the CDR3 is 16 residues. CDR3 residues: CASSFWREGRGDTQYF. The CDR3 DNA is TGTGCCAGCAGCTTTTGGCGGGAGGGCCGAGGAGATACGCAGTATTTT.

The V gene is TRBV4-1, the J gene TRBJ2-2; D gene ambiguous. This CDR3 has 15 residues. Per the germline V gene, CDR1 is MGHRA and CDR2 is YSYEKL. Trimming pared 1 base from V and 0 bases from J, leaving 6 bases between. The CDR3 DNA reads as TGCGCCAGCAGCCAAGTAAAGCCGAACACCGGGGAGCTGTTTTTT. This gives the protein CASSQVKPNTGELFF.

The sample holds many counts of this clonotype. The CDR3 spells CASVGGSGSYNEQFF. The CDR3 DNA sequence: TGTGCCAGCGTGGGGGGATCAGGGTCCTACAATGAGCAGTTCTTC. This chain links TRBV12-3 or TRBV12-4 with TRBJ2-1, with D tentatively TRBD2 (6 bases). V lost 8 bases and J lost 1, with 15 bases in between. CDR3 length: 15 amino acids.

The sample holds one count of this clonotype. V and J are TRBV3-1 and TRBJ2-5; TRBD2 matches at 8 bases. Germline CDR1 is LGHDT and CDR2 is YNNKEL (reference sequence). The CDR3 extends over 14 amino acids. Trimming took 0 bases from V and 7 from J; bases not matched to a gene: 4. CDR3 loop: CASSQDQAGGTQYF. CDR3 nucleotides: TGTGCCAGCAGCCAAGATCAGGCGGGGGGGACCCAGTACTTC.

In this sample, this clonotype turned up many times. The rearrangement uses TRBV2 and TRBJ2-3, with D tentatively TRBD1 (5 bases). The CDR3 totals 13 residues. Per the germline V gene, CDR1 is SNHLY and CDR2 is FYNNEI. The ends were cut back, 8 bases at V and 1 base at J, with 10 bases in the middle. The CDR3 DNA reads as TGTGCCAGCGGGGCTGGTGGCACAGATACGCAGTATTTT. Its translation is CASGAGGTDTQYF.

In this sample, this clonotype turned up many times. The rearrangement uses TRBV20-1 and TRBJ2-7; 7 positions match TRBD2. The CDR3 has 13 amino acids. V gave up 2 bases and J gave up 3 bases; unmatched junction bases: 4. CDR1 is DFQATT, CDR2 SNEGSKA, per germline (reference sequence). CDR3: CSARSSGVYEQYF. CDR3 DNA: TGCAGTGCTAGATCTAGCGGAGTCTACGAGCAGTACTTC.

This clonotype has ten or more counts. V is TRBV20-1 and J is TRBJ2-3; 12 bases are shared with TRBD1. Germline V gives CDR1 DFQATT, CDR2 SNEGSKA (reference sequence). Germline trimming cut 5 bases from V and 5 bases from J; bases unmatched to any gene: 5. This CDR3 comprises 14 residues. In DNA form, the CDR3 reads TGCAGTGCTCGGGACAGGGGGCGGGGAGATACGCAGTATTTT. Protein product: CSARDRGRGDTQYF.

V usage is TRBV18 and J usage is TRBJ2-1; no clear D gene. This CDR3 is built from 16 residues. The V end was cut by 3 bases, the J end by 0 bases, with 12 bases between. Germline V gives CDR1 KGHSH, CDR2 LQKENI. In nucleotides, the CDR3 is TGTGCCAGCTCACCGAGAACGGGCCACTCCTACAATGAGCAGTTCTTC. It codes for CASSPRTGHSYNEQFF.

This rearrangement joins TRBV6-1 to TRBJ1-5, with TRBD1 identical over 9 bases. The germline gives CDR1 MNHNS, CDR2 SASEGT. There are 15 residues in the CDR3. V shed 4 bases and J 6 bases; nucleotides not matched to a gene: 7. The CDR3 DNA follows: TGTGCCAGCAGTGGGGGACAGGGCGGAAGTCAGCCCCAGCATTTT. This codes for CASSGGQGGSQPQHF.

This clonotype was detected many times. The chain carries TRBV27 and TRBJ2-5; TRBD2 agrees at 9 bases. Germline CDR1 MNHEY, CDR2 SMNVEV (reference sequence). This CDR3 region has 16 residues. V lost 6 bases and J lost 2; bases outside the gene matches: 10. The CDR3 region has the DNA TGTGCCAGCAGCGGGCTAGCGGGGACGGCTCAAGAGACCCAGTACTTC. This codes for CASSGLAGTAQETQYF.

This clonotype came up many times. The chain is built from TRBV7-9 and TRBJ2-1; 13 nucleotides align to TRBD2. Germline assignment: CDR1 SEHNR and CDR2 FQNEAQ (reference sequence). The junction had 9 bases not matched to a gene; V was cut back by 6 bases and J by 7 bases. The CDR3 length is 16 residues. The DNA for the CDR3 is TGTGCCAGCAGTCGTAAAAGGACTAGCGGGAGTAATGAGCAGTTCTTC. Translation gives CASSRKRTSGSNEQFF.

This clonotype was counted at least ten times. The chain couples TRBV12-3 or TRBV12-4 to TRBJ2-7; TRBD1 matches 11 bases. The trim removed 7 bases at V and 9 bases at J, leaving 5 bases unmatched. The CDR3 is 12 amino acids. CDR3 DNA: TGTGCCAGCAAATCGGGACAGGGGGGGCAGTACTTC. This encodes CASKSGQGGQYF.

V is TRBV6-1 and J is TRBJ1-1, with D hard to call. V lost 2 bases, J lost 10 bases, and 14 bases lay in between. The CDR3 totals 13 residues. Germline V gene data show CDR1 as MNHNS and CDR2 as SASEGT. CDR3 sequence (DNA): TGTGCCAGCAGTGAACGGCGGGTGGCTGCAGCTTTCTTT. This gives the protein CASSERRVAAAFF.

This clonotype was found many times. V usage is TRBV5-5 and J usage is TRBJ2-7; 10 bases are a match to TRBD2. The V gene's germline CDR1 is SGHKS and CDR2 YYEKEE (reference sequence). This CDR3 has 16 amino acids. Trimming at V came to 4 bases and at J to 3 bases, leaving 10 bases not matched to a gene. DNA for the CDR3: TGTGCCAGCAGCCCGGGTGGGGGACTAGCGTTCTACGAGCAGTACTTC. It is translated as CASSPGGGLAFYEQYF.

This clonotype was observed a few times. The rearrangement joins TRBV5-1 to TRBJ2-5, with D uncertain. With 0 bases removed from V and 2 bases from J, the gap between germline ends came to 11 bases. Germline V CDR1 and CDR2: SGHRS, YFSETQ. The CDR3 totals 15 residues. The CDR3 bases are TGCGCCAGCAGCTTGGAGATCGGCCTGCAAGAGACCCAGTACTTC. Amino acid sequence: CASSLEIGLQETQYF.

This clonotype was seen repeatedly, ten times or more. V gene TRBV11-2 combines with J gene TRBJ2-4; D is uncertain. The CDR3 is made up of 15 amino acids. Deletions cut 2 bases from V and 1 base from J, with 9 bases between. Germline CDR1 reads SGHAT; CDR2 reads FQNNGV. The CDR3 DNA sequence: TGTGCCAGCAGCTTAAACCTCGGGGCCAAAAACATTCAGTACTTC. Amino acids: CASSLNLGAKNIQYF.

This clonotype was found many times. This chain uses TRBV30 with TRBJ2-7, with 10 bases lining up with TRBD1. J was trimmed by 4 bases and V by 3 bases; bases with no gene match: 6. This CDR3 is built from 14 residues. Germline V gives CDR1 GTSNPN, CDR2 SVGIG (reference sequence). Here the CDR3 DNA reads TGTGCCTGGAGATCTCGGGACAGGGGTTACGAGCAGTACTTC. It translates to CAWRSRDRGYEQYF. Full variable domain (rest looked up from reference TRBV30 and TRBJ2-7): SQTIHQWPATLVQPVGSPLSLECTVEGTSNPNLYWYRQAAGRGLQLLFYSVGIGQISSEVPQNLSASRPQDRQFILSSKKLLLSDSGFYLCAWRSRDRGYEQYFGPGTRLTVT.

In this sample, this clonotype turned up many times. The chain carries TRBV28 and TRBJ2-1; tentatively, D is TRBD1 (6 bases). The CDR3 totals 16 residues. V shed 2 bases and J shed 2 bases, with 13 bases lying between them. Germline V gives CDR1 MDHEN, CDR2 SYDVKM. The CDR3 DNA sequence: TGTGCCAGCAGTTTACACCGGGACATAACCTACAATGAGCAGTTCTTC. Protein: CASSLHRDITYNEQFF. Drawing the rest from reference TRBV28 and TRBJ2-1, the complete variable domain is DVKVTQSSRYLVKRTGEKVFLECVQDMDHENMFWYRQDPGLGLRLIYFSYDVKMKEKGDIPEGYSVSREKKERFSLILESASTNQTSMYLCASSLHRDITYNEQFFGPGTRLTVL.

This clonotype has ten or more counts. The chain uses TRBV20-1 and TRBJ2-7; possibly TRBD1 or TRBD2 for D (5 bases each). V was cut by 2 bases and J by 3 bases, with 14 bases left in between. Germline CDR1 reads DFQATT; CDR2 reads SNEGSKA (reference sequence). The CDR3 runs 14 residues. This chain's CDR3 is CSARPSQGYYEQYF. The CDR3, as DNA: TGCAGTGCTAGACCTAGCCAGGGATACTACGAGCAGTACTTC.

As regards this clonotype: This may be a read error, as it is one base from a much larger clone. V and J are TRBV30 and TRBJ2-3; TRBD1 or TRBD2 may be the D gene (6 bases each). This CDR3 has 15 amino acids. Germline values: CDR1 GTSNPN, CDR2 SVGIG (reference sequence). Between the trimmed V and J ends, which lost 3 bases and 2 bases, there was a span of 15 bases. In DNA form, the CDR3 reads TGTGCCTGGAGGAAGATACCGGGGGCCACAGATACGCAGTATTTT. Translated: CAWRKIPGATDTQYF.

J is TRBJ2-2 and V is TRBV25-1; weak D call: TRBD1 (7 bases). Germline assignment: CDR1 MGHDK and CDR2 SYGVNS. The CDR3 contains 16 residues. V was cut by 4 bases and J by 5 bases, with 17 bases left in between. The CDR3 bases are TGTGCCAGCAGTGCCCCCGAGGCAGGGGGGACCGGGGAGCTGTTTTTT. Translation gives CASSAPEAGGTGELFF.